This TCR beta chain was found in a study of Siglec-9 on CD8 T cells in melanoma. Findings of the study overall: An effector memory CD8+ subset marked by Siglec-9 reportedly appeared to gather in melanoma.

Produced via immunoSEQ multiplex PCR; TCRdb's table is partial and in-frame only. Of around 39,000 clones listed, 65% to 85% are singletons. This CDR3 spans 17 amino acids. Germline CDR1 reads MDHEN; CDR2 reads SYDVKM. V gave up 6 bases and J gave up 2 bases, with 21 bases separating them. A remark on this clone: Its antigen is unidentified.

Sequencing was performed on Siglec-9- CD8+ T cells sorted from blood. This chain uses TRBV28 with TRBJ2-3, with D possibly TRBD2 on 5 matching bases. The receptor's source is a human donor in good health. CDR3 sequence reads: CASSRNNKAEDTDTQYF. CDR3 nucleotide sequence: TGTGCCAGCAGCCGAAACAACAAAGCGGAAGACACAGATACGCAGTATTTT. Together with reference TRBV28 and TRBJ2-3, the CDR3 gives the full variable domain: DVKVTQSSRYLVKRTGEKVFLECVQDMDHENMFWYRQDPGLGLRLIYFSYDVKMKEKGDIPEGYSVSREKKERFSLILESASTNQTSMYLCASSRNNKAEDTDTQYFGPGTRLTVL.